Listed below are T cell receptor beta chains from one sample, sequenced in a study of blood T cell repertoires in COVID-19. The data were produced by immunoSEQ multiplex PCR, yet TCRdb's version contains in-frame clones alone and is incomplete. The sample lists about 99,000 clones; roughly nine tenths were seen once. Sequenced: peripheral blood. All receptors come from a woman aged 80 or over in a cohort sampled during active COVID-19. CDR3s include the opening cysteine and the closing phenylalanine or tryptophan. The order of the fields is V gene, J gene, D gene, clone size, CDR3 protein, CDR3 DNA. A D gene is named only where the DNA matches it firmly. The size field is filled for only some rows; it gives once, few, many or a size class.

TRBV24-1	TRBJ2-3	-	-	CATSRGRDTSTDTQYF	TGTGCCACCAGTCGCGGCCGAGATACTAGCACAGATACGCAGTATTTT
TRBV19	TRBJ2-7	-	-	CASNSEQYF	TGTGCCAGTAATAGTGAGCAGTACTTC
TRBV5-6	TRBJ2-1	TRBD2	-	CASSPIGGGSYNEQFF	TGTGCCAGCAGCCCCATCGGGGGGGGTTCCTACAATGAGCAGTTCTTC
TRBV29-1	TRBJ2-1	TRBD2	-	CSVEALAGPYNEQFF	TGCAGCGTTGAAGCCCTAGCGGGACCTTACAATGAGCAGTTCTTC
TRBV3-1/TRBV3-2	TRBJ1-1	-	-	CASSPGPPPRAFF	TGTGCCAGCAGCCCAGGGCCCCCGCCGCGAGCTTTCTTT
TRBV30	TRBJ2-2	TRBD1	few	CAWSFRGPGELFF	TGTGCCTGGAGTTTCAGGGGGCCCGGGGAGCTGTTTTTT
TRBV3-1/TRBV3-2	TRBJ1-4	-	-	CASSALGAATNEKLFF	TGTGCCAGCAGCGCGTTAGGGGCTGCAACTAATGAAAAACTGTTTTTT
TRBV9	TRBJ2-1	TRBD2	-	CASSVVGLAGDEQFF	TGTGCCAGCAGCGTAGTGGGGTTAGCGGGAGATGAGCAGTTCTTC
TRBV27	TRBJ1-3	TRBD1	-	CASSRDRGHFSGNTIYF	TGTGCCAGCAGTCGGGACAGGGGTCATTTTTCTGGAAACACCATATATTTT
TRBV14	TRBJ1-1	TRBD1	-	CASSQTGAEAFF	TGTGCCAGCAGCCAAACAGGGGCTGAAGCTTTCTTT
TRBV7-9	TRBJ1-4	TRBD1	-	CASSLRTGTNEKLFF	TGTGCCAGCAGCCTCAGGACAGGTACTAATGAAAAACTGTTTTTT
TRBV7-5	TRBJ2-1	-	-	CARSFPRLAGQTSSYNEQFF	TGTGCCAGAAGCTTCCCCCGACTAGCGGGGCAAACCTCCTCCTACAATGAGCAGTTCTTC
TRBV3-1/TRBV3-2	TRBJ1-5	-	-	CASSQDASSYQPQHF	TGTGCCAGCAGCCAAGACGCGAGTTCTTATCAGCCCCAGCATTTT
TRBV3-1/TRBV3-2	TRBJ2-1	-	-	CASTLRGFGNEQFF	TGTGCCAGCACCCTAAGGGGGTTTGGGAATGAGCAGTTCTTC
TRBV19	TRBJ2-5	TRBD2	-	CASSMGSGETQETQYF	TGTGCCAGTAGTATGGGTAGCGGGGAAACCCAAGAGACCCAGTACTTC
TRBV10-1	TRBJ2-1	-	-	CASSEFERFNEQFF	TGCGCCAGCAGTGAGTTCGAGCGGTTCAATGAGCAGTTCTTC
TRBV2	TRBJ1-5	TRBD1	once	CASSTGVPQPQHF	TGTGCCAGCAGTACAGGGGTCCCTCAGCCCCAGCATTTT
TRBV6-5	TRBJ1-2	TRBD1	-	CASSIQGVEYGYTF	TGTGCCAGCAGTATACAGGGGGTCGAGTATGGCTACACCTTC
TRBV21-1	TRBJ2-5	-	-	CARPRDGARFLKETQYF	TGTGCCAGGCCCAGGGATGGGGCTAGGTTCTTAAAGGAGACCCAGTACTTC
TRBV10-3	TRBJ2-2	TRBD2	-	CAISGTGGGDTGELFF	TGTGCCATCAGTGGTACAGGCGGGGGGGACACCGGGGAGCTGTTTTTT
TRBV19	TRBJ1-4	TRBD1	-	CASTRDSLSPNEKLFF	TGTGCCAGTACTCGGGACAGCCTATCACCTAATGAAAAACTGTTTTTT
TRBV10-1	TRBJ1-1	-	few	CASSLTTRNTEAFF	TGCGCCAGCAGTCTTACCACCAGGAACACTGAAGCTTTCTTT
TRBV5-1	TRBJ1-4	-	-	CASSLVTVTTNEKLFF	TGCGCCAGCAGCTTGGTGACAGTGACAACTAATGAAAAACTGTTTTTT
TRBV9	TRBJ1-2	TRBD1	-	CASSETQGGYGYTF	TGTGCCAGCAGCGAAACCCAGGGGGGCTATGGCTACACCTTC
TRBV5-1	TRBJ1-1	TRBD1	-	CASSWMGTGNTEAFF	TGCGCCAGCAGCTGGATGGGGACAGGTAACACTGAAGCTTTCTTT
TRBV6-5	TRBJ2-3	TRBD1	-	CASSSGQDTDTQYF	TGTGCCAGCAGCTCGGGACAGGACACAGATACGCAGTATTTT
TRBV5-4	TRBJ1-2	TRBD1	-	CASSPTGGYGYTF	TGTGCCAGCAGCCCGACAGGGGGCTATGGCTACACCTTC
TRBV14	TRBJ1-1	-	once	CASTRGNTEAFF	TGTGCCAGCACCAGGGGGAACACTGAAGCTTTCTTT
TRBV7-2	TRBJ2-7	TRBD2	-	CASISGFLDRQYF	TGTGCCAGCATTAGCGGGTTCCTGGATAGGCAGTACTTC
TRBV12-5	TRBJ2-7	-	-	CASGLTGLYEQYF	TGTGCTAGTGGTTTGACAGGGCTCTACGAGCAGTACTTC
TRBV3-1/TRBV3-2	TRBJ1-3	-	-	CASSPSSTRASGNTIYF	TGTGCCAGCAGCCCTTCCTCGACCAGGGCCTCTGGAAACACCATATATTTT
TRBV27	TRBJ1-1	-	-	CASTPRSLNTEAFF	TGTGCCAGCACCCCCCGTTCCCTGAACACTGAAGCTTTCTTT
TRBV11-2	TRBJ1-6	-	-	CASTGNRLSSYNSPLHF	TGTGCCAGCACCGGCAATAGACTGAGCTCCTATAATTCACCCCTCCACTTT